Sequencing of this T cell receptor beta chain was carried out in a study of beta chain features in type 1 diabetes. Study-level findings and limits: When Type 1 diabetes patients were examined, their TCRB CDR3s proved moderately but significantly shorter in all four CD4+ subsets.

Every isolated RNA sample was fully reverse transcribed, so sequencing captured expressed TCRB transcripts. Some clones are missing from TCRdb's copy, which holds only in-frame ones; the method was immunoSEQ multiplex PCR. Of over 150,000 clones in the sample, approximately 8.4% are singletons; the top ten hold roughly 0.5%. Trimming stripped 4 bases from V and 2 bases from J, with 10 bases between. The CDR3 has 13 amino acids. CDR1 is SGHDT, CDR2 YYEEEE, per germline. This clone has a handful of counts. Its antigen is undetermined. This chain links TRBV5-6 with TRBJ2-7; D may be TRBD2 (6 bases). Source material: central memory CD4+ T cells from blood. This clonotype originated in a young man with type 1 diabetes. The CDR3 loop reads CASSVGLPYEQYF. The CDR3 coding sequence is TGTGCCAGCAGCGTGGGACTGCCCTACGAGCAGTACTTC.